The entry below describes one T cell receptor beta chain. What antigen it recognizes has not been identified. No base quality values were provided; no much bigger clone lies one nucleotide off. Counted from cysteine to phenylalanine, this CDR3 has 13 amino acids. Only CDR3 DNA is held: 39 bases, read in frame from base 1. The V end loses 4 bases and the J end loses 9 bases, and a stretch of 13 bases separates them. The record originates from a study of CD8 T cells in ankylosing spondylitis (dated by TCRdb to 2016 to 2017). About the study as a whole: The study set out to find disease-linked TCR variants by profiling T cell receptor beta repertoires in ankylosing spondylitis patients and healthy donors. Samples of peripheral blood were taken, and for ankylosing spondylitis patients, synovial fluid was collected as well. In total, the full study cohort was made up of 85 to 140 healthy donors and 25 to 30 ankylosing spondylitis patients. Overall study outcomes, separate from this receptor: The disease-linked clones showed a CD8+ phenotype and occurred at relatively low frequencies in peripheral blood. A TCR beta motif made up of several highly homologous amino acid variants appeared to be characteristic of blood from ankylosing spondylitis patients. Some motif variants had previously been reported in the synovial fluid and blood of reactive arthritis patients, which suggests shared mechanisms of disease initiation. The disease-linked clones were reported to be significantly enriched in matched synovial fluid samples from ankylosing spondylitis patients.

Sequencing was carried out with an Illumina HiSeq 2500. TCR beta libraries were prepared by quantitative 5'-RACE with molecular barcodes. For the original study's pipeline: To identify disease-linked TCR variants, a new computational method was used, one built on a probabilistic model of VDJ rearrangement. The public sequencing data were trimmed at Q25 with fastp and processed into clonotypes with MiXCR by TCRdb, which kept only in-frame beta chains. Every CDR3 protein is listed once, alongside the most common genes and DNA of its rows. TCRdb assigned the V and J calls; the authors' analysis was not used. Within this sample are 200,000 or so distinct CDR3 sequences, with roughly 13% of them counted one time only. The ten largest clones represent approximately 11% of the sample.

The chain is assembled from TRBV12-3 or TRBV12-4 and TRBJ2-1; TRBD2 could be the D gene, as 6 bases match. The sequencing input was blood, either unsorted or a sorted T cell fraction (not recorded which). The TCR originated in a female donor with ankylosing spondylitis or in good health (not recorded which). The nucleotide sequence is TGTGCCAGCAGTTCCGGACTAAACGGTGAGCAGTTCTTC. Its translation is CASSSGLNGEQFF.